This T cell receptor beta chain stems from a study of identical twins. Study-wide results and caveats: In cord blood, abundant beta clonotypes had fewer insertions; memory showed no trend.

Everyone who gave samples was a healthy Caucasian. Concerning this clonotype: The antigen remains unidentified.

Template switching added a universal primer binding site, and final cDNA carried unique molecular identifiers. Via MiXCR, TCRdb re-called the 5' RACE reads, giving one row per CDR3 protein. The sample consists of 690,000 or so distinct CDR3 sequences, 5.5% to 6.5% of them appearing once. The CDR3 contains 14 residues. V gave up 5 bases and J gave up 4 bases; unmatched junction bases: 8. V and J are TRBV12-3 or TRBV12-4 and TRBJ2-7; 7 bases agree with TRBD1. The receptor was derived from a man aged 18 to 29 in good health. Material: naive T cells sorted from blood. The CDR3 DNA sequence: TGTGCCAGCAGTGTGACAGGGTTTGGGTACGAGCAGTACTTC. It translates to CASSVTGFGYEQYF.